The clone carrying this T cell receptor beta chain was seen only a few times. Its antigen is currently unknown. V lost 2 bases, J lost 5 bases, and 18 bases lay in between. Germline assignment: CDR1 SEHNR and CDR2 FQNEAQ (reference sequence). The CDR3 has 16 residues. The record originates from a study of early T cells in non-severe SARS-CoV-2 infection. Study summary: RNA in bulk from unsorted whole blood was sequenced, and chains were unpaired.

Study-level findings and limits: Matching results from VDJdb favored anti-spike CD8 responses, leaving private and CD4 specificities undetected.

Unique molecular identifiers were affixed to single, distinct cDNA molecules. TCRdb reanalysed the 5' RACE reads using MiXCR and keeps one entry per CDR3 protein. The sample yields 90,000 to 130,000 distinct CDR3 sequences, around an eighth seen once. The sample comprised whole blood. The sequence was obtained from an adult who was a healthcare worker with PCR-confirmed SARS-CoV-2 infection or an uninfected control (not recorded which). The chain joins TRBV7-9 to TRBJ2-5; the D gene is possibly TRBD2 (5 bases). The CDR3 DNA reads as TGTGCCAGCAGCTTAAGTTGGAGGCCAGTACGCGAGACCCAGTACTTC. It translates to CASSLSWRPVRETQYF.